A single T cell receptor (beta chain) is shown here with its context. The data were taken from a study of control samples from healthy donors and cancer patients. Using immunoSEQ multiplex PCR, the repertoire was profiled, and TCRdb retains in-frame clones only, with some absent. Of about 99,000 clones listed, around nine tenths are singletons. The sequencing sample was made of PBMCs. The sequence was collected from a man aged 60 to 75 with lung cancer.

In nucleotides, the CDR3 is TGTGCCAGCAGTTTAGACCAAGAGACCCAGTACTTC. Encoded protein: CASSLDQETQYF. V usage is TRBV12-3 or TRBV12-4 and J usage is TRBJ2-5, with D hard to call. The CDR3 has 12 amino acids. Trimming cost V 1 base and J 0 bases, with 0 bases left between them.